The entry below gives a single T cell receptor (beta chain) sequence along with its context. What it binds is unknown. The sample belongs to a study of T cell repertoires in cytomegalovirus infection. About the study: TCR beta signatures that were public indicated CMV infection and matching HLA type. Study results and limitations: CMV-specific TCR beta clonotypes restricted by HLA-C dominated the ex vivo response.

Germline V gene lookup returns CDR1 LNHDA and CDR2 SQIVND (reference sequence). The CDR3 length is 15 residues. V shed 1 base and J 3 bases; nucleotides not matched to a gene: 0. TCRdb re-called the reads with MiXCR, one entry per CDR3 protein. This table has roughly 500,000 distinct CDR3 sequences, about 15% appearing once. This rearrangement joins TRBV19 to TRBJ2-1; 10 nucleotides align to TRBD2. The specimen sequenced was CD8+ T cells from PBMCs. This receptor was identified in a human donor in good health (CMV status not recorded). Some clones in this sample may be carry-over from other donors' samples. This chain's CDR3 is CASSIASGSYNEQFF. The CDR3 bases are TGTGCCAGTAGTATAGCTAGCGGGAGCTACAATGAGCAGTTCTTC. The full variable domain, completed using reference TRBV19 and TRBJ2-1, is DGGITQSPKYLFRKEGQNVTLSCEQNLNHDAMYWYRQDPGQGLRLIYYSQIVNDFQKGDIAEGYSVSREKKESFPLTVTSAQKNPTAFYLCASSIASGSYNEQFFGPGTRLTVL.